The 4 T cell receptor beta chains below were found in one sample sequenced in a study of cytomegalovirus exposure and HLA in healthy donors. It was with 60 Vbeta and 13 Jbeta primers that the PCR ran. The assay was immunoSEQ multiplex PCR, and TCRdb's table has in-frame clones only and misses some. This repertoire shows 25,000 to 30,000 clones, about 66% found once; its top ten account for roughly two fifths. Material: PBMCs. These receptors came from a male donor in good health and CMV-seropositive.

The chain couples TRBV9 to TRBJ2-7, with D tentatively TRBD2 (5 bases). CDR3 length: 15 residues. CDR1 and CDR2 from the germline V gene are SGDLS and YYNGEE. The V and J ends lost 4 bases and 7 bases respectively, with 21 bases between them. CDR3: CASSTHIDATGEQYF. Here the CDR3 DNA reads TGTGCCAGCAGCACCCACATTGACGCGACGGGGGAGCAGTACTTC. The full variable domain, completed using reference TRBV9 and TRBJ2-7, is DSGVTQTPKHLITATGQRVTLRCSPRSGDLSVYWYQQSLDQGLQFLIQYYNGEERAKGNILERFSAQQFPDLHSELNLSSLELGDSALYFCASSTHIDATGEQYFGPGTRLTVT.

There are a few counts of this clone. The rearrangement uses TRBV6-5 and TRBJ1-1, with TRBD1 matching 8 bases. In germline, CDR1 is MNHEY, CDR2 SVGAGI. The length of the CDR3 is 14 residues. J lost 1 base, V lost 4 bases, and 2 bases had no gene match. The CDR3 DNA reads TGTGCCAGCAGTTCCGGGACAGGGAACACTGAAGCTTTCTTT. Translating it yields CASSSGTGNTEAFF.

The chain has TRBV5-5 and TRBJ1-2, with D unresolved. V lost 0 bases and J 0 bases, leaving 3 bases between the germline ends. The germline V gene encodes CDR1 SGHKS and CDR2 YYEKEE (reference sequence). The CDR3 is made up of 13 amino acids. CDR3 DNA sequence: TGTGCCAGCAGCTTGGGAGCTAACTATGGCTACACCTTC. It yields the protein CASSLGANYGYTF.

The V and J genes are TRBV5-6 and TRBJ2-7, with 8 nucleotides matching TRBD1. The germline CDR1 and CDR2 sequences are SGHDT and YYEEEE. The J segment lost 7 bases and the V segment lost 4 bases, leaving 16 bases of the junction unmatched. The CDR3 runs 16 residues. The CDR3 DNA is TGTGCCAGCAGCCGGGACAGGAGAGCCATATTACGAGAGCAGTACTTC. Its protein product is CASSRDRRAILREQYF.